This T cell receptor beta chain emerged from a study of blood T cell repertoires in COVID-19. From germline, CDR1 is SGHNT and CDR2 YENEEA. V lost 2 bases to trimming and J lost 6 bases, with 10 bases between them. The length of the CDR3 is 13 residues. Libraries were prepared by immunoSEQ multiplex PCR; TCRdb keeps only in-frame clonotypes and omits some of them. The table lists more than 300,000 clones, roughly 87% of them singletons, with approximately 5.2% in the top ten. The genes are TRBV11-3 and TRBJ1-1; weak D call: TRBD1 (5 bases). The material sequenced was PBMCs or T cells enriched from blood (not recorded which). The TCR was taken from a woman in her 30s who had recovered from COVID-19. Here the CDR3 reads CASSLQGFSEAFF. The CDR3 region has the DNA TGTGCCAGCAGCTTACAGGGTTTCTCTGAAGCTTTCTTT.